This section outlines one T cell receptor (beta chain) sequence together with its context. Its specificity is not known. The CDR3 is made up of 11 amino acids. V lost 8 bases to trimming and J lost 6 bases; unmatched junction nucleotides: 3. In germline, CDR1 is MGHDK, CDR2 SYGVNS. This entry comes from a study of T cell repertoires in cytomegalovirus infection. Study details: Public TCR beta signatures were indicative of both CMV infection and a matching HLA type.

TCRdb reanalysed the reads using MiXCR and keeps one entry per CDR3 protein. The data show approximately 1,000,000 distinct CDR3 sequences, with around 32% seen just once and around an eighth held by the top ten. This sequence was found in a human donor in good health (CMV status not recorded). Some clones in this sample may be carry-over from other donors' samples. This sequence joins TRBV25-1 and TRBJ1-2; 7 nucleotides align to TRBD1. Sequencing was performed on cultured CD8+ T cells from PBMCs, taken from culture after CMV antigen stimulation. This chain's CDR3 is CASRQGNGYTF. In nucleotides, the CDR3 is TGTGCCAGCCGACAGGGAAATGGCTACACCTTC.